Listed below are T cell receptor beta chains from one sample, sequenced in a study of response to subunit inactivated influenza vaccine. TCRdb fed the RT-PCR reads into MiXCR, producing one record per CDR3 protein. Of 600,000 to 700,000 distinct CDR3 sequences listed, 11% to 15% are singletons. The sequencing used PBMCs from blood, collected 14 to 15 days before vaccination. These TCRs come from a man aged 45-65 years who received an inactivated influenza vaccine. Both conserved end residues are part of each CDR3. The D gene is left open where the match is weak. Clone sizes are given selectively: once, few, many, or a class where the clone is expanded.

TRBD1 | TRBJ2-7 | TRBV29-1 | NA | TGCAGCGTTCGGGACAGAGATATCTACGAGCAGTACTTC | CSVRDRDIYEQYF
NA | TRBJ2-3 | TRBV11-2 | NA | TGTGCCAGCAGCTTAGGCGGGCTTCCCACTAGCACAGATACGCAGTATTTT | CASSLGGLPTSTDTQYF
TRBD1 | TRBJ2-1 | TRBV6-5 | few | TGTGCCAGTGGACAGGCCTACAATGAGCAGTTCTTC | CASGQAYNEQFF
TRBD2 | TRBJ2-7 | TRBV29-1 | NA | TGCAGCGCCGGGACTAGCGGGGGGAACGAGCAGTACTTC | CSAGTSGGNEQYF
NA | TRBJ2-1 | TRBV7-3 | few | TGTGCCAGCAGCTTAACTACCGGTAGATCCTACAATGAGCAGTTCTTC | CASSLTTGRSYNEQFF
NA | TRBJ2-7 | TRBV3-1 | once | TGTGCCAACAGCCAATCCTCGATCCAGCAGTACTTC | CANSQSSIQQYF
TRBD2 | TRBJ2-7 | TRBV20-1 | NA | TGCAGCACCAGCGGGGCGGGAGGGGGCGAGCAGTACTTC | CSTSGAGGGEQYF
NA | TRBJ1-1 | TRBV5-1 | few | TGCGCCAGCAGCTTGGAGGGACGAAGAGTTGTCACTGAAGCTTTCTTT | CASSLEGRRVVTEAFF
TRBD2 | TRBJ2-5 | TRBV12-3/TRBV12-4 | few | TGTGCCATCAGAGCGGGAGGGGAGACCCAGTACTTC | CAIRAGGETQYF
NA | TRBJ2-2 | TRBV5-1 | few | TGCGCCAGCATAAATGGGCAGGGGAACACCGGGGAGCTGTTTTTT | CASINGQGNTGELFF
TRBD1 | TRBJ2-1 | TRBV27 | NA | TGTGCCAGCAGAACCAGGGGGCCGTCCTACAATGAGCAGTTCTTC | CASRTRGPSYNEQFF
TRBD2 | TRBJ2-7 | TRBV12-3/TRBV12-4 | NA | TGTGCCAGCAGTGGAAAACCGGGACTAGCGGGCCTCTACGAGCAGTACTTC | CASSGKPGLAGLYEQYF
NA | TRBJ1-1 | TRBV5-4 | few | TGTGCCAGCAGCTTACAGGGCAAGGACACTGAAGCTTTCTTT | CASSLQGKDTEAFF
TRBD1 | TRBJ2-4 | TRBV7-8 | few | TGTGCCAGCAGCAACCACAGGGGCATTCAGTACTTC | CASSNHRGIQYF
NA | TRBJ1-1 | TRBV10-3 | few | TGTGCCATCAGTGGCGCGGGGTTGGGCACTGAAGCTTTCTTT | CAISGAGLGTEAFF
NA | TRBJ2-7 | TRBV11-2 | few | TGTGCCAGCAGCCAAAGGGACCAGTCGGGGGAGCAGTACTTC | CASSQRDQSGEQYF
TRBD2 | TRBJ2-1 | TRBV5-5 | NA | TGTGCCAGCAGCTTGGGTTTTAGCGGGGGGGCGAATGAGCAGTTCTTC | CASSLGFSGGANEQFF
NA | TRBJ2-4 | TRBV20-1 | NA | TGCAGTGCTAGAGACGGACTATCCGGCATTCAGTACTTC | CSARDGLSGIQYF
NA | TRBJ2-5 | TRBV9 | many | TGTGCCAGCAGTATCTTAGGAGGGCTGCCAGGGGAGACCCAGTACTTC | CASSILGGLPGETQYF
NA | TRBJ2-7 | TRBV20-1 | many | TGCAGTGCGCACAGGGCGGTCGAGCAGTACTTC | CSAHRAVEQYF
TRBD2 | TRBJ2-2 | TRBV6-2/TRBV6-3 | NA | TGTGCCAGCAGACTACTAGCGGGAGACACCGGGGAGCTGTTTTTT | CASRLLAGDTGELFF
TRBD1 | TRBJ2-2 | TRBV7-8 | many | TGTGCCAGCAGCTCCAGGACAGGGTCCGGGGAGCTGTTTTTT | CASSSRTGSGELFF
TRBD1 | TRBJ2-3 | TRBV29-1 | few | TGCAGTTCTGACCCTCCGGGACAGAGCACAGATACGCAGTATTTT | CSSDPPGQSTDTQYF
NA | TRBJ2-1 | TRBV7-9 | NA | TGTGCCAGCAACATGGCGGGGGCCTTGGATGAGCAGTTCTTC | CASNMAGALDEQFF
NA | TRBJ2-1 | TRBV7-8 | few | TGTGCCAGCAGCTTACTAGTTAGCAATGAGCAGTTCTTC | CASSLLVSNEQFF
NA | TRBJ1-6 | TRBV6-4 | NA | TGTGCCAGCAGAAAAGGGGTTAATTCACCCCTCCACTTT | CASRKGVNSPLHF
NA | TRBJ1-1 | TRBV7-9 | NA | TGTGCAAATGCTGGGATGAACACTGAAGCTTTCTTT | CANAGMNTEAFF
NA | TRBJ2-7 | TRBV28 | few | TGTGCCAGCAGTTCGGGGTGGTCCTACGAGCAGTACTTC | CASSSGWSYEQYF
TRBD1 | TRBJ2-7 | TRBV3-1 | few | TGTGCCAGCAGCCTGGACAGGGGGAAAGAGCAGTACTTC | CASSLDRGKEQYF
TRBD1 | TRBJ2-2 | TRBV10-3 | NA | TGTGCCATCAGGGACAGGGCGAGCACCGGGGAGCTGTTTTTT | CAIRDRASTGELFF
TRBD2 | TRBJ2-7 | TRBV20-1 | few | TGCAGTGCTATTCGGGAGGGAAGCTCCTACGAGCAGTACTTC | CSAIREGSSYEQYF
TRBD2 | TRBJ2-7 | TRBV5-6 | NA | TGTGCCAGCAGCCGACCGGGACTAGCGGATAGCTCCTACGAGCAGTACTTC | CASSRPGLADSSYEQYF
NA | TRBJ1-5 | TRBV7-2 | many | TGTGCCAGCAGCCCTAGCAATCAGCCCCAGCATTTT | CASSPSNQPQHF
NA | TRBJ2-2 | TRBV6-4 | few | TGTGCCAGCAGTAGAACCGGGACCTCTATTCCGACCGGGGAGCTGTTTTTT | CASSRTGTSIPTGELFF
NA | TRBJ2-3 | TRBV28 | few | TGTGCCAGCAGATTATTGACGGGGTCTAGCACAGATACGCAGTATTTT | CASRLLTGSSTDTQYF
NA | TRBJ2-7 | TRBV15 | few | TGTGCCACCAGCAGAGATCGGGACTCCTACGAGCAGTACTTC | CATSRDRDSYEQYF
NA | TRBJ1-5 | TRBV20-1 | many | TGCAGTGCTAGGGATGGTCTAAATCAGCCCCAGCATTTT | CSARDGLNQPQHF
TRBD2 | TRBJ2-3 | TRBV27 | many | TGTGCCAGCACTCCCAACCCGGGAGGGGAGGCAGATACGCAGTATTTT | CASTPNPGGEADTQYF
TRBD1 | TRBJ1-3 | TRBV9 | few | TGTGCCAGCAGGGGTCAGGGGGCTTTCTCTGGAAACACCATATATTTT | CASRGQGAFSGNTIYF
TRBD2 | TRBJ2-1 | TRBV5-6 | NA | TGTGCCAGCAGCTTGTGGGCGGGAGCCGACTACAATGAGCAGTTCTTC | CASSLWAGADYNEQFF
NA | TRBJ2-7 | TRBV24-1 | NA | TGTGCCACCAGTAGACCGGGGATCAACGAGCAGTACTTC | CATSRPGINEQYF
NA | TRBJ1-4 | TRBV2 | NA | TGTGCCAGCAGTGTTCCAGGAACTAATGAAAAACTGTTTTTT | CASSVPGTNEKLFF
TRBD2 | TRBJ2-2 | TRBV29-1 | few | TGCAGCGTTGGCCCCGGGACTAGCGGGAGGATGGGGGAGCTGTTTTTT | CSVGPGTSGRMGELFF
NA | TRBJ2-7 | TRBV27 | NA | TGTGCCAGCACTTCTCGAGGCTCCCGTTACGAGCAGTACTTC | CASTSRGSRYEQYF
NA | TRBJ2-1 | TRBV29-1 | once | TGCAGCGTTCCCAGGACCCCCAGAGATGAGCAGTTCTTC | CSVPRTPRDEQFF
NA | TRBJ1-2 | TRBV5-1 | NA | TGCGCCAGCAGCCTCGAGGGACATAAGGCTTCCTACACCTTC | CASSLEGHKASYTF
TRBD2 | TRBJ2-1 | TRBV24-1 | NA | TGTGCCACCAGAGGGACTAGCGATAACTCCTACAATGAGCAGTTCTTC | CATRGTSDNSYNEQFF
NA | TRBJ1-2 | TRBV7-9 | few | TGTGCCAGCAGCTCCCTCAACCTGGCAGGGAGGAACTATGGCTACACCTTC | CASSSLNLAGRNYGYTF
NA | TRBJ1-6 | TRBV10-3 | many | TGTGCCATCGCGGGGCAGACGGCAAATTCACCCCTCCACTTT | CAIAGQTANSPLHF